Included here is one T cell receptor beta chain sequence, with context. Its antigen is unidentified. Germline values: CDR1 SGHNT, CDR2 YYREEE (reference sequence). The CDR3 length is 14 residues. The germline V and J ends were trimmed by 0 bases and 1 base, with 7 bases remaining between them. Profiled with immunoSEQ multiplex PCR; TCRdb holds only in-frame clones, not every one. This table has 13,000 to 15,000 clones, about 85% appearing once. The record originates from a study of immune evolution from preneoplasia to lung adenocarcinoma. Study-level results: Clonality was highest in normal lung, lower in later-stage lesions apparently.

This clonotype was obtained from a donor of 70 years or more with lung adenocarcinoma. Sequenced sample: FFPE lung adenocarcinoma in situ tissue. The V gene is TRBV5-4, the J gene TRBJ1-1; D remains unclear. The chain's CDR3 is CASSLGRSNTEAFF. The DNA for the CDR3 is TGTGCCAGCAGCTTGGGTAGGTCGAACACTGAAGCTTTCTTT.